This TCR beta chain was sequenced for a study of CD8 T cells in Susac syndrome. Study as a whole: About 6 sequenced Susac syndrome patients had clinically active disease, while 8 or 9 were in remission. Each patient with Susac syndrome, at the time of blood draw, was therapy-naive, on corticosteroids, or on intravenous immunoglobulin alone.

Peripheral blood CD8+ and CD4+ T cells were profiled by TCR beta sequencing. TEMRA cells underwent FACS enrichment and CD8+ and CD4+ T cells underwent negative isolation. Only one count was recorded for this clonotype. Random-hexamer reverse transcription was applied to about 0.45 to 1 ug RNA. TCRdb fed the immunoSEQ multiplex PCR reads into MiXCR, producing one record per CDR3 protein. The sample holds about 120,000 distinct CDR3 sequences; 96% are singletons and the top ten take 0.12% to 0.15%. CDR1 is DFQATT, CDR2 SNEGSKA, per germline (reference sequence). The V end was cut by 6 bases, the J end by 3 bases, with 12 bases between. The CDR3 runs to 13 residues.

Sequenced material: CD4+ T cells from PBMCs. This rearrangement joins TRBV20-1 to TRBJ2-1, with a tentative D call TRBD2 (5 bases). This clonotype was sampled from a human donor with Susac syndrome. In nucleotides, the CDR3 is TGCAGTGCCTCAGAGGGAGTCTACAATGAGCAGTTCTTC. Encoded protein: CSASEGVYNEQFF.